The T cell receptor beta chain described here comes from a study of blood T cell repertoires in COVID-19. Study at large: Samples of COVID-19 (acute and convalescent) were obtained from the United States, Italy and Spain.

In germline, CDR1 is LGHDT, CDR2 YNNKEL (reference sequence). The CDR3 has 13 residues. The V and J ends lost 2 bases and 3 bases respectively, with 8 bases between them. Here immunoSEQ multiplex PCR was the method, and the copy in TCRdb shows in-frame clones only, minus some. The table includes fewer than 300,000 clones, 83% detected once. Sequenced material: peripheral blood. V is TRBV3-1 (or the pseudogene TRBV3-2) and J is TRBJ2-7; no clear D gene. This TCR was recovered from a woman in her forties or fifties who had recovered from COVID-19. CDR3 loop: CASSQRGRYEQYF. In DNA form, the CDR3 reads TGTGCCAGCAGCCAACGTGGCCGCTACGAGCAGTACTTC.